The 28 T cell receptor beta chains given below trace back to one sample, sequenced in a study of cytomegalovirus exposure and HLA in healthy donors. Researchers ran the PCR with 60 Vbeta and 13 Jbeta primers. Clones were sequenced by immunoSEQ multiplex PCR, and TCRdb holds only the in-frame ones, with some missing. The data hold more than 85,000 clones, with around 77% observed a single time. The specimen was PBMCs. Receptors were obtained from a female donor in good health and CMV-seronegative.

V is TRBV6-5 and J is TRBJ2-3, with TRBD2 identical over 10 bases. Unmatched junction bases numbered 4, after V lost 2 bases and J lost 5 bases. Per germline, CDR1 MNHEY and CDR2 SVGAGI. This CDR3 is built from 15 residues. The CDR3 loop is CASSYQAGGIDTQYF. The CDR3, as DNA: TGTGCCAGCAGTTACCAAGCGGGGGGGATAGATACGCAGTATTTT.

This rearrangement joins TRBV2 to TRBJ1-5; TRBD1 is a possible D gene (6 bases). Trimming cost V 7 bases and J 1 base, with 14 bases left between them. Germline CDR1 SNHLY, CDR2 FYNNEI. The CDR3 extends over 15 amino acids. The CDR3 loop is CASTGTGLSNQPQHF. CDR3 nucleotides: TGTGCCAGCACCGGAACAGGGCTGAGCAATCAGCCCCAGCATTTT.

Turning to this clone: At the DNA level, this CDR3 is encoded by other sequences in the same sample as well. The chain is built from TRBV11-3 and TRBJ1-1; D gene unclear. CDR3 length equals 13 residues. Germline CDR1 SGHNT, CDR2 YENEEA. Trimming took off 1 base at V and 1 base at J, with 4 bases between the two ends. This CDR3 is CASSLGANTEAFF. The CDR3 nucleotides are TGTGCCAGCAGCTTAGGGGCGAACACTGAAGCTTTCTTT.

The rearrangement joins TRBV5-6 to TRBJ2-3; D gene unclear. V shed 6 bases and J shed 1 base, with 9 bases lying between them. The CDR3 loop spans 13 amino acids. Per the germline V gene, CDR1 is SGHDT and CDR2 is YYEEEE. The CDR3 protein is CASNPRGTDTQYF. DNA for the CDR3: TGTGCCAGCAACCCTCGGGGCACAGATACGCAGTATTTT.

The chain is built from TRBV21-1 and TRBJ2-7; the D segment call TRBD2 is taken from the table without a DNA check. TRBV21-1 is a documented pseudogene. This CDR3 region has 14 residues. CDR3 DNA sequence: TGTGCCAGCACCTGGGGGGGCCGGGGCTACGAGCAGTACTTC. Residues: CASTWGGRGYEQYF.

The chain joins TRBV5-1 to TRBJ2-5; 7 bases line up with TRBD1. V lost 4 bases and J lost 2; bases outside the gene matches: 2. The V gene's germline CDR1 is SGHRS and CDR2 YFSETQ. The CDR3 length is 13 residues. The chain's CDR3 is CASSVQGQETQYF. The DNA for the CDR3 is TGCGCCAGCAGCGTACAGGGGCAAGAGACCCAGTACTTC.

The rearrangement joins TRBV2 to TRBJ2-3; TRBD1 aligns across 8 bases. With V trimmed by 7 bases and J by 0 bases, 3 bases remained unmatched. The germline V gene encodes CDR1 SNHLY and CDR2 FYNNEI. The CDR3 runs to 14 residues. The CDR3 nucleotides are TGTGCCAGCATGGGACAGGCTAGCACAGATACGCAGTATTTT. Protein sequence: CASMGQASTDTQYF.

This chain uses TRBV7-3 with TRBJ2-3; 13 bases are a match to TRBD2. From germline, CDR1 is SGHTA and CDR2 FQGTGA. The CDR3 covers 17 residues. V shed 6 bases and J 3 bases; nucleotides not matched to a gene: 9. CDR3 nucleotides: TGTGCCAGCAGTCTGGCACCGGGACTAGCGGGAACAGATACGCAGTATTTT. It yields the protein CASSLAPGLAGTDTQYF.

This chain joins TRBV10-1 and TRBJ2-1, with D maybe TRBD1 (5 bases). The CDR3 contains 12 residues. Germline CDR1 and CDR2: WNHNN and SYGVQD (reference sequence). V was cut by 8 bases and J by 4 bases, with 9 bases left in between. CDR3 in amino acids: CASGHRYNEQFF. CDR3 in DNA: TGCGCCAGCGGACACCGATACAATGAGCAGTTCTTC.

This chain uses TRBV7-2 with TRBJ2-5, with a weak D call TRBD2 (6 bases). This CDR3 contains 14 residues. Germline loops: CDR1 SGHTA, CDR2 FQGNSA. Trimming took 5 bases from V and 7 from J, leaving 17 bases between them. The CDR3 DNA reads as TGTGCCAGCAGCCCGGGACTGGGGGGAGGGACCCAGTACTTC. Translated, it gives CASSPGLGGGTQYF.

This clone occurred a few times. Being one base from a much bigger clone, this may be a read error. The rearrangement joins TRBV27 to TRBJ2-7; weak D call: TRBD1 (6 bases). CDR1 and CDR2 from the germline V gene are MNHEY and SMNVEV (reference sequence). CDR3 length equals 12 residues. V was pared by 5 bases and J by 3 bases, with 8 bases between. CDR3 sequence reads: CASSEQGYEQYF. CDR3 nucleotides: TGTGCCAGCAGTGAACAGGGCTACGAGCAGTACTTC.

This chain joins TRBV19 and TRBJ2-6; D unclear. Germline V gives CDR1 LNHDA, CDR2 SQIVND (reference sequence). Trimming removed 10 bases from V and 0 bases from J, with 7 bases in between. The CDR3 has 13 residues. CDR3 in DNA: TGTGCCACACAGCCCTCTGGGGCCAACGTCCTGACTTTC. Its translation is CATQPSGANVLTF.

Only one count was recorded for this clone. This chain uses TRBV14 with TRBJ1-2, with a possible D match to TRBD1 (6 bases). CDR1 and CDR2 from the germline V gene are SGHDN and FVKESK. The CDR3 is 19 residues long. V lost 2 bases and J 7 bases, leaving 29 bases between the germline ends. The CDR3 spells CASSQYRDGTLLPLGGYTF. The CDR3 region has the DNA TGTGCCAGCAGCCAATACAGGGACGGAACCCTGTTACCCCTTGGTGGCTACACCTTC.

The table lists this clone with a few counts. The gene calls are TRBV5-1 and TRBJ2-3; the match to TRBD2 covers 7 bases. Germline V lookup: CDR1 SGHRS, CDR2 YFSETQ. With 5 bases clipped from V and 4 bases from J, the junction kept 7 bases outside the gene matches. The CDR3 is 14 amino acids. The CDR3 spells CASRSGRAADTQYF. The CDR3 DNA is TGCGCCAGCAGATCAGGGAGGGCGGCAGATACGCAGTATTTT.

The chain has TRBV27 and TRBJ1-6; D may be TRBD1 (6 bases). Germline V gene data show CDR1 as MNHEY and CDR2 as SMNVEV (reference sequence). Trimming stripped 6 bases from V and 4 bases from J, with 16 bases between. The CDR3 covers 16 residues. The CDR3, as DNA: TGTGCCAGCAGGAGGACAGATTTCATTTATAATTCACCCCTCCACTTT. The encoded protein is CASRRTDFIYNSPLHF.

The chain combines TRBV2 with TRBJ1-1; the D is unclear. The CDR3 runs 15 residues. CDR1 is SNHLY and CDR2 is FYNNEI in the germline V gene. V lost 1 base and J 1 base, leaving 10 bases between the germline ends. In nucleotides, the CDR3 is TGTGCCAGCAGTGAAGTTATGGCTCGGAACACTGAAGCTTTCTTT. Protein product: CASSEVMARNTEAFF.

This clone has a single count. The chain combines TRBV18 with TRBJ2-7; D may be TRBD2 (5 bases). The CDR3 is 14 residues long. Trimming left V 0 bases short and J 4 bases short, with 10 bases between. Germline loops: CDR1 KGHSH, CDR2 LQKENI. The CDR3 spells CASSPPEAFYEQYF. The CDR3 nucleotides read TGTGCCAGCTCACCACCGGAGGCGTTTTACGAGCAGTACTTC.

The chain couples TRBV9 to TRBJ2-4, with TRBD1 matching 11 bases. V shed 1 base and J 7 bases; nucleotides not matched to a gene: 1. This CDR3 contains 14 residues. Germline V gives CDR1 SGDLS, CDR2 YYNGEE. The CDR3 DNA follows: TGTGCCAGCAGCGTACGGGACAGGGGGAACATTCAGTACTTC. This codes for CASSVRDRGNIQYF.

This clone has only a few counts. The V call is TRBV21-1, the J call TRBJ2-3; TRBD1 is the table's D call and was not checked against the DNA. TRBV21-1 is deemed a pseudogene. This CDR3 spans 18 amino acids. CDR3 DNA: TGTGCCAGCAGGTGTCAGCGAGACAGGGGCCGCGCAGGATATACGCAGTATTTT. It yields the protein CASRCQRDRGRAGYTQYF.

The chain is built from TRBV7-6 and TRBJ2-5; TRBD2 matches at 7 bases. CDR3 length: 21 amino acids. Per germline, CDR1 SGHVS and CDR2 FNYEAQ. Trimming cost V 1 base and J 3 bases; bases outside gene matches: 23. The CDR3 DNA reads TGTGCCAGCAGCTTAGATCGGAAGCGGGATAAAAGCGGAATGGAGGAAGAGACCCAGTACTTC. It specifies CASSLDRKRDKSGMEEETQYF.

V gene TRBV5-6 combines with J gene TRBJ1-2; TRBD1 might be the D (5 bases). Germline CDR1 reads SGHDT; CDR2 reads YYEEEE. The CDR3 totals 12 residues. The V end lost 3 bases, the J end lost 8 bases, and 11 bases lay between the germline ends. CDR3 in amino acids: CASSWQGGGYTF. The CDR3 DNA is TGTGCCAGCAGCTGGCAGGGTGGCGGCTACACCTTC.

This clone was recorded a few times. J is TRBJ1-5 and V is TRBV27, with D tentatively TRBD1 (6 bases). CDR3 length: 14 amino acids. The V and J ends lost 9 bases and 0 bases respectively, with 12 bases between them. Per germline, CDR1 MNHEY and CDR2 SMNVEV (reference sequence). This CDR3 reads CASGQFYSNQPQHF. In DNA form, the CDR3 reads TGTGCCAGTGGACAGTTTTATAGCAATCAGCCCCAGCATTTT.

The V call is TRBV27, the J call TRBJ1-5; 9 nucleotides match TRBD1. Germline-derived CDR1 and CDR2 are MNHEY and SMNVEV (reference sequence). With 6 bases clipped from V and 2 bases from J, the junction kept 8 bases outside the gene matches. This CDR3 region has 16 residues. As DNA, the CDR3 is TGTGCCAGCAGCTTTACAGGGGGCGCCGGCAATCAGCCCCAGCATTTT. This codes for CASSFTGGAGNQPQHF.

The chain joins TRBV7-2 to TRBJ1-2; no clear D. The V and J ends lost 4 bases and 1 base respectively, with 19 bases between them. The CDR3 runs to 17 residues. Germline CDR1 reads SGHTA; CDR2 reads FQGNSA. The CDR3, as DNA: TGTGCCAGCAGCTCCGAAGCAACAGTTTCAGTTAACTATGGCTACACCTTC. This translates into CASSSEATVSVNYGYTF.

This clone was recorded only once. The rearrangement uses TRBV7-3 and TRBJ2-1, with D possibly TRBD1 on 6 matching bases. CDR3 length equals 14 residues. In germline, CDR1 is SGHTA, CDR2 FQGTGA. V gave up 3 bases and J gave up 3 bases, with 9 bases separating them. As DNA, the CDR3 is TGTGCCAGCAGCTTTACAGGGAGCTACAATGAGCAGTTCTTC. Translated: CASSFTGSYNEQFF.

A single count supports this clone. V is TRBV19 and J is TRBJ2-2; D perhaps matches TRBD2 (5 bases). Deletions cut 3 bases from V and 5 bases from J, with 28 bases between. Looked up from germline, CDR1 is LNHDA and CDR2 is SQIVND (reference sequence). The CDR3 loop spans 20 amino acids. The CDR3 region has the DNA TGTGCCAGTAGTATCCCCTCTGGGAGTTGGACGGAAAGTTTTACCGGGGAGCTGTTTTTT. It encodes CASSIPSGSWTESFTGELFF. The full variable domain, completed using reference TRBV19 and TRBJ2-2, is DGGITQSPKYLFRKEGQNVTLSCEQNLNHDAMYWYRQDPGQGLRLIYYSQIVNDFQKGDIAEGYSVSREKKESFPLTVTSAQKNPTAFYLCASSIPSGSWTESFTGELFFGEGSRLTVL.

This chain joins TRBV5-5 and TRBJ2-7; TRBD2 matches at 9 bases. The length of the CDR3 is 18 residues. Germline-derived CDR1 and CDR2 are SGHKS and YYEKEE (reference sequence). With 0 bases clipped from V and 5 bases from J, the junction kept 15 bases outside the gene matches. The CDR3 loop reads CASSLAVTSGFQYNEQYF. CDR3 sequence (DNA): TGTGCCAGCAGCTTGGCCGTAACTAGCGGGTTTCAATACAACGAGCAGTACTTC.

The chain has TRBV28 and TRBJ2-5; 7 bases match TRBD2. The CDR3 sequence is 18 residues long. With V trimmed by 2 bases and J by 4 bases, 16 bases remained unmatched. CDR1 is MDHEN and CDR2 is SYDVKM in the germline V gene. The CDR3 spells CASSLPVGVRGEGETQYF. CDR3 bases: TGTGCCAGCAGTTTACCAGTCGGAGTACGGGGGGAAGGAGAGACCCAGTACTTC.